This TCR beta chain is drawn from a study of CD8 T cells in ankylosing spondylitis. TCRdb reanalysed the 5' RACE reads using MiXCR and keeps one entry per CDR3 protein. In the table there are 380,000 or so distinct CDR3 sequences, 20% to 25% of which are singletons. J lost 7 bases, V lost 5 bases, and 6 bases had no gene match. The CDR3 contains 14 residues. This clonotype was seen a few times. The rearrangement joins TRBV12-3 or TRBV12-4 to TRBJ1-2, with 11 positions matching TRBD1. Source material: blood, either unsorted or a sorted T cell fraction (not recorded which). The clonotype originates from a male donor with ankylosing spondylitis or in good health (not recorded which). The CDR3 protein is CASSPGTGGRGYTF. The DNA of the CDR3 is TGTGCCAGCAGTCCCGGGACAGGGGGACGTGGCTACACCTTC.